This T cell receptor beta chain was captured by sequencing in a study of metastatic and nonmetastatic thyroid tumors. Study in general: Repertoire data that came from the blood and tumor or nodule tissue of malignant and benign thyroid patients were compared.

About this clone: What it binds is not known.

Thyroid surgery had not been preceded by any treatment in any patient. Notes on the study in general: TCR beta diversity was reportedly significantly higher in malignant thyroid tumors than benign nodules, in blood and tumor.

Germline lookup yields CDR1 SGDLS and CDR2 YYNGEE. V lost 2 bases and J 6 bases, leaving 13 bases between the germline ends. CDR3 length equals 14 residues. Original handling: The authors used CDR3 differences across clinicopathological groups to build a distant-metastasis classifier for papillary thyroid cancer. TCRdb recomputed clones from the PCR reads via MiXCR. TCRdb's processing, not the authors', yielded these V and J calls. Of 15,000 to 20,000 clones listed, approximately 32% are singletons. The chain combines TRBV9 with TRBJ2-3; possibly TRBD1 for D (7 bases). Sample: tumor tissue. This sequence was found in a female donor with papillary thyroid cancer or a benign thyroid nodule (not recorded which). Some clones in this sample may be carry-over from other donors' samples. CDR3 bases: TGTGCCAGCAGCGTGCAACAGGGGAGGGATACGCAGTATTTT. This encodes CASSVQQGRDTQYF.